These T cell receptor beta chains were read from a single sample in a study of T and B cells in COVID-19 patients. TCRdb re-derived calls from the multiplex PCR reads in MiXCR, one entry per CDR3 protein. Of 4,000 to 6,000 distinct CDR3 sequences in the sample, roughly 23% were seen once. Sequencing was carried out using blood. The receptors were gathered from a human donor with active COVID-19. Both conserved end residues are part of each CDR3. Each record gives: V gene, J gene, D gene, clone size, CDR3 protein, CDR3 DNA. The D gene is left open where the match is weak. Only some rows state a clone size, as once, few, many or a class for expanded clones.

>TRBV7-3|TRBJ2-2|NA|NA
CASSVTANTGELFF
TGTGCCAGCAGCGTAACAGCGAACACCGGGGAGCTGTTTTTT
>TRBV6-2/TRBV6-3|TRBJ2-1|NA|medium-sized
CASSHAPINEQFF
TGTGCCAGCAGCCACGCCCCGATTAATGAGCAGTTCTTC
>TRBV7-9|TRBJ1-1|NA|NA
CASTQVGRTNLGHTEAFF
TGTGCCAGCACCCAAGTGGGCAGAACCAACTTGGGGCACACTGAAGCTTTCTTT
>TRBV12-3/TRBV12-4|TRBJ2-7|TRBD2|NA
CASSISAGVMYEQYF
TGTGCCAGCAGTATATCAGCGGGAGTGATGTACGAGCAGTACTTC
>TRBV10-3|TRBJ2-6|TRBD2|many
CAISSSGSGANVLTF
TGTGCCATCAGCAGTAGCGGGAGTGGGGCCAACGTCCTGACTTTC
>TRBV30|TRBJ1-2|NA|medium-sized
CAWSVGTADGYTF
TGTGCCTGGAGTGTAGGGACCGCAGATGGCTACACCTTC
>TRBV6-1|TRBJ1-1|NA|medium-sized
CASRRPSTEAFF
TGTGCCAGCAGAAGACCTTCCACTGAAGCTTTCTTT
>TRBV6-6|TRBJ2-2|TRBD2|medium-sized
CASSYNSGVNTGELFF
TGTGCCAGCAGTTATAATAGCGGGGTGAACACCGGGGAGCTGTTTTTT
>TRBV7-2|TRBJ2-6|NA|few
CASSFESSGANVLTF
TGTGCCAGCAGCTTTGAAAGCTCTGGGGCCAACGTCCTGACTTTC
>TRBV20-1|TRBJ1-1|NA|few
CSAAGRGTGTEAFF
TGCAGTGCCGCGGGGCGGGGAACAGGCACTGAAGCTTTCTTT
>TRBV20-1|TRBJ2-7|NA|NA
CSARRQGLSYEQYF
TGCAGTGCTAGACGGCAGGGGCTTTCCTACGAGCAGTACTTC
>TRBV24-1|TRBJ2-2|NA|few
CATSDFTGGAGELFF
TGTGCCACCAGTGATTTTACAGGAGGGGCCGGGGAGCTGTTTTTT
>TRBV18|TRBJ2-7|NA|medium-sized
CASSPVGGSYGQYF
TGTGCCAGCTCACCAGTAGGGGGTAGCTATGGGCAGTACTTC
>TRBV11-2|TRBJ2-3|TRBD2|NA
CASSPLIRLAGGRDTQYF
TGTGCCAGCAGCCCACTTATCCGACTAGCGGGAGGTCGAGATACGCAGTATTTT
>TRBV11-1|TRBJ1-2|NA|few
CASSLAETGNYGYTF
TGTGCCAGCAGCTTAGCGGAGACGGGAAACTATGGCTACACCTTC
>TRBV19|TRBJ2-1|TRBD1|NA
CASKRTGFGNEQFF
TGTGCCAGTAAACGGACAGGGTTCGGCAATGAGCAGTTCTTC
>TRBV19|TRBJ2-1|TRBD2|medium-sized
CASSIAGTSGDFPRSYNEQFF
TGTGCCAGTAGTATCGCCGGGACTAGCGGGGATTTCCCTCGCTCCTACAATGAGCAGTTCTTC
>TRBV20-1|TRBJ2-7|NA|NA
CSARWAPTYEQYF
TGCAGTGCTAGATGGGCGCCGACCTACGAGCAGTACTTC
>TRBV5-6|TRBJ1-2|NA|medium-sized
CASSPTTAPANGYTF
TGTGCCAGCAGCCCAACGACAGCCCCTGCTAATGGCTACACCTTC
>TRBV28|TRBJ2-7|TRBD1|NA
CASKGTDHFEQYF
TGTGCCAGCAAAGGGACAGACCATTTTGAGCAGTACTTC
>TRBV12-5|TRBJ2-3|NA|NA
CASLEGVFTDTQYF
TGTGCTAGCCTGGAGGGGGTCTTCACAGATACGCAGTATTTT
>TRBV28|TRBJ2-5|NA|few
CASSLSQETQYF
TGTGCCAGCAGTTTATCCCAAGAGACCCAGTACTTC
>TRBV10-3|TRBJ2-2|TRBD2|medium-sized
CAISEVAGGFDGELFF
TGTGCCATCAGTGAGGTAGCGGGAGGTTTCGACGGGGAGCTGTTTTTT
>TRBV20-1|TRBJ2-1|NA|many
CSARRQYNEQFF
TGCAGTGCTCGTCGACAATACAATGAGCAGTTCTTC
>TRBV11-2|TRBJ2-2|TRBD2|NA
CASTLGTRSTGELFF
TGTGCCAGCACCTTAGGGACTAGAAGCACCGGGGAGCTGTTTTTT
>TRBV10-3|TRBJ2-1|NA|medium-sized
CAISDRGGSYNEQFF
TGTGCCATCAGTGACAGGGGGGGCTCCTACAATGAGCAGTTCTTC
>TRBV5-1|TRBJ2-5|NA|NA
CASSFLPGSGETQYF
TGCGCCAGCAGCTTCCTCCCGGGCTCTGGGGAGACCCAGTACTTC
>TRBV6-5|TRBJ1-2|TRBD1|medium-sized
CASRIYGTADYGYTF
TGTGCCAGCAGGATCTACGGGACAGCCGACTATGGCTACACCTTC
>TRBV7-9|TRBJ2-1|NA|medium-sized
CASSPDRNEQFF
TGTGCCAGCAGCCCTGACAGGAATGAGCAGTTCTTC
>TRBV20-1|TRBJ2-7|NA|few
CSAALTVGGGEQYF
TGCAGTGCCGCCTTGACAGTGGGAGGGGGCGAGCAGTACTTC
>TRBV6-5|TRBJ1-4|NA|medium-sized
CASSGQGDRKLFF
TGTGCCAGCTCGGGGCAGGGAGATCGAAAACTGTTTTTT
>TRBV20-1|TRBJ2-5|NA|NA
CSARGPVGETQYF
TGCAGTGCTAGAGGCCCGGTTGGGGAGACCCAGTACTTC
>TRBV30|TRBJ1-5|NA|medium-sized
CAWAQGLAFNQPQHF
TGTGCCTGGGCCCAGGGACTAGCCTTTAATCAGCCCCAGCATTTT
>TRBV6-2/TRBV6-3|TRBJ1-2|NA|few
CASRGLQWTYGYTF
TGTGCCAGCAGAGGCCTTCAATGGACCTATGGCTACACCTTC
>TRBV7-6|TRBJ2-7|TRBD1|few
CASSLAVGQGAREQYF
TGTGCCAGCAGCTTAGCCGTTGGTCAGGGGGCAAGAGAGCAGTACTTC
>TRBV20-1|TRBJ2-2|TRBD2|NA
CSAIPGLAGATGELFF
TGCAGTGCCATCCCCGGACTAGCGGGAGCCACCGGGGAGCTGTTTTTT
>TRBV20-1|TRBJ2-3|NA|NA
CSAAVGSRDTQYF
TGCAGTGCCGCTGTTGGGAGCCGAGATACGCAGTATTTT
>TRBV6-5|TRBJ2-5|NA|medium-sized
CASSYWAGVGETQYF
TGTGCCAGCAGTTACTGGGCAGGGGTAGGGGAGACCCAGTACTTC
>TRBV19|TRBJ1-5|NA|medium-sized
CASSMSGPWQPQHF
TGTGCCAGTAGTATGTCGGGGCCTTGGCAGCCCCAGCATTTT
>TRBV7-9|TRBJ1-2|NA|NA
CASHGGGYTF
TGTGCCAGCCATGGAGGAGGCTACACCTTC
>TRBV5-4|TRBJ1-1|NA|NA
CASSLWAVGGAFF
TGTGCCAGCAGCCTCTGGGCCGTCGGAGGAGCTTTCTTT
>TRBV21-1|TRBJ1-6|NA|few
CASSNHRDRGGSYNSPLHF
TGTGCCAGCAGCAATCACAGGGACAGGGGGGGCTCCTATAATTCACCCCTCCACTTT
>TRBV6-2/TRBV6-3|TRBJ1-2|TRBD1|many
CASSYGAGGNYGYTF
TGTGCCAGCAGTTATGGGGCAGGGGGCAACTATGGCTACACCTTC
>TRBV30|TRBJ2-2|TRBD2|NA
CAWSGLAGTGELFF
TGTGCCTGGAGTGGACTAGCGGGCACCGGGGAGCTGTTTTTT
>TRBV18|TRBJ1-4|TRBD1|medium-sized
CASSPRASTGGNEKLFF
TGTGCCAGCTCACCTCGGGCCTCGACAGGGGGGAATGAAAAACTGTTTTTT
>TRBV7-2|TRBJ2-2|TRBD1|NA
CASSLVWGGQGDTGELFF
TGTGCCAGCAGCTTAGTGTGGGGGGGACAGGGAGACACCGGGGAGCTGTTTTTT
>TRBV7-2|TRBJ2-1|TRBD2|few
CASRATSAYNEQFF
TGTGCCAGCCGCGCGACTAGCGCCTACAATGAGCAGTTCTTC
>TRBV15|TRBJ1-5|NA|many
CATSRDPGGGQPQHF
TGTGCCACCAGCAGAGATCCGGGGGGCGGCCAGCCCCAGCATTTT
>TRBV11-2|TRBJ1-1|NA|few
CASSSIGQEAFF
TGTGCCAGCAGCTCAATCGGACAGGAAGCTTTCTTT
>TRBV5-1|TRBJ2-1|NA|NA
CASSLSGWGSYNEQFF
TGCGCCAGCAGCTTGTCAGGCTGGGGCTCCTACAATGAGCAGTTCTTC
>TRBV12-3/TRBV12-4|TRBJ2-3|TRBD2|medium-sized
CASRPTSGSTDTQYF
TGTGCCAGCAGACCGACTAGCGGGAGCACAGATACGCAGTATTTT
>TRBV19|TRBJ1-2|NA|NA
CASTPRRRVSGCTF
TGTGCCAGTACCCCTAGGCGTAGGGTGTCAGGCTGCACCTTC
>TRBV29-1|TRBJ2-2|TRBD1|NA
CSASPGQGANTGELFF
TGCAGCGCTAGCCCGGGACAGGGGGCGAACACCGGGGAGCTGTTTTTT
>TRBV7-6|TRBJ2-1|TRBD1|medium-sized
CASSLEDRGREQFF
TGTGCCAGCAGCTTAGAGGACAGGGGACGAGAGCAGTTCTTC
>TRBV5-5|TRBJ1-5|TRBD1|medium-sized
CASSRDRVKPQHF
TGTGCCAGCAGCAGGGACAGGGTCAAGCCCCAGCATTTT